Reported below is one T cell receptor beta chain. Its antigen is still unknown. The source of the sample is a study of CD8+ T cells in alopecia areata. Study outcomes and limitations: Higher clonality and more expanded CD8+ clones appeared in lesional than normal scalp.

Following extraction, RNA underwent reverse transcription to cDNA, which served as the sequencing template. Assay: immunoSEQ multiplex PCR; the TCRdb copy retains only in-frame clones and omits some. The sample lists 93,000 or so clones, about nine tenths occurring once. CDR3 length: 14 amino acids. CDR1 is MGHRA, CDR2 YSYEKL, per germline. The ends lost 2 bases at V and 5 bases at J; junction bases unmatched: 2. The treatment here: oral pan-JAK inhibitor, 5-10 mg twice daily. Sequencing used CD8+ T cells sorted from blood, obtained at week 34, from a patient treated with tofacitinib. This TCR came from a human donor with alopecia areata. The chain couples TRBV4-1 to TRBJ2-1, with 8 bases lining up with TRBD1. This CDR3 reads CASSQWTGHNEQFF. In DNA form, the CDR3 reads TGCGCCAGCAGCCAATGGACAGGGCACAATGAGCAGTTCTTC.